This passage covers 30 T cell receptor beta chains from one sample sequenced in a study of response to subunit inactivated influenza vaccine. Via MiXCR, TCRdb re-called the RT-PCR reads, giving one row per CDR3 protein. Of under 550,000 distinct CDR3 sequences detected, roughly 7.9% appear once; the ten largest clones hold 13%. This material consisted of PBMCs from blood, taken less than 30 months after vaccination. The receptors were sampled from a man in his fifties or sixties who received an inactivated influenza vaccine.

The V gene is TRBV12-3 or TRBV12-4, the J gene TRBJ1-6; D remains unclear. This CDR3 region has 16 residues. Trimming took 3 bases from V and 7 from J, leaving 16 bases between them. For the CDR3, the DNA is TGTGCCAGCAGTTTGAGTGGACCGGGAGACAATTCACCCCTCCACTTT. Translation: CASSLSGPGDNSPLHF.

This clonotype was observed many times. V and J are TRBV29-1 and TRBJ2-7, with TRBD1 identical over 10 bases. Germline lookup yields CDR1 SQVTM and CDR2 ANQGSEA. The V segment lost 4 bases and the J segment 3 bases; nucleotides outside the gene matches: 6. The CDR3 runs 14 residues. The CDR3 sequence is CSVARDRGLYEQYF. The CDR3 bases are TGCAGCGTTGCCCGGGACAGGGGACTCTACGAGCAGTACTTC.

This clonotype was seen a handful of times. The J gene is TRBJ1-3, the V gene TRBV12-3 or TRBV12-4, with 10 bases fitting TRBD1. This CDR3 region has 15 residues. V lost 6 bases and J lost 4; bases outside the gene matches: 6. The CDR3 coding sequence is TGTGCCAGCAGGAAGACAGGGGGCATGGGAAACACCATATATTTT. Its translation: CASRKTGGMGNTIYF.

CDR3 bases: TGTGCCAGCAGTGCCAGGGAAGGACACACTGAAGCTTTCTTT. It codes for CASSAREGHTEAFF. The genes are TRBV6-1 and TRBJ1-1, with D maybe TRBD1 (5 bases). CDR1 is MNHNS, CDR2 SASEGT, per germline. The CDR3 length is 14 residues. V gave up 4 bases and J gave up 3 bases, with 12 bases separating them.

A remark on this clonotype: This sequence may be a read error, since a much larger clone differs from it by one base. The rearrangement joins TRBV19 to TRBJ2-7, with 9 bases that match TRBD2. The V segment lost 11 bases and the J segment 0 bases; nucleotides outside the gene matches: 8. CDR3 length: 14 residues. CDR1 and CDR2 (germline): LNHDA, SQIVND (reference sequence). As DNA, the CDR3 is TGTGCCGGCTCAGCGGGGGGCTTCTCCTACGAGCAGTACTTC. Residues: CAGSAGGFSYEQYF. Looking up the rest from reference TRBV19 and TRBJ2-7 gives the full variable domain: DGGITQSPKYLFRKEGQNVTLSCEQNLNHDAMYWYRQDPGQGLRLIYYSQIVNDFQKGDIAEGYSVSREKKESFPLTVTSAQKNPTAFYLCAGSAGGFSYEQYFGPGTRLTVT.

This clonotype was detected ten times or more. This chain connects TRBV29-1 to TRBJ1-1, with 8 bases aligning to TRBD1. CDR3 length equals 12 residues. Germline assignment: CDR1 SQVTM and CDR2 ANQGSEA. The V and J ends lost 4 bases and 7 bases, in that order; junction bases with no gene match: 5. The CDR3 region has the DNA TGCAGCGTTGCAGGGGGCGAGATTGAAGCTTTCTTT. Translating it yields CSVAGGEIEAFF.

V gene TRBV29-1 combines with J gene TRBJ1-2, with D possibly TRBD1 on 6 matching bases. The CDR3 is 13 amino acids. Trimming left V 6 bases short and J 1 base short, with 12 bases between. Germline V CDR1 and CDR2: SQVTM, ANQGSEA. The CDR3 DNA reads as TGCAGCGTAGGACAGACTTTTAACTATGGCTACACCTTC. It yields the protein CSVGQTFNYGYTF. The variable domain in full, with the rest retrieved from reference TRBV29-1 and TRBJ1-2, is SAVISQKPSRDICQRGTSLTIQCQVDSQVTMMFWYRQQPGQSLTLIATANQGSEATYESGFVIDKFPISRPNLTFSTLTVSNMSPEDSSIYLCSVGQTFNYGYTFGSGTRLTVV.

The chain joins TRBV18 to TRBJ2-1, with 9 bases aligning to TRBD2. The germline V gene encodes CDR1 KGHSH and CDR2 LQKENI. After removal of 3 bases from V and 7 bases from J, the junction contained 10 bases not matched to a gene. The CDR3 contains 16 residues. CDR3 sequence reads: CASSPSSFSGGNEQFF. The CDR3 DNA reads TGTGCCAGCTCACCGTCTAGTTTTAGCGGGGGAAATGAGCAGTTCTTC.

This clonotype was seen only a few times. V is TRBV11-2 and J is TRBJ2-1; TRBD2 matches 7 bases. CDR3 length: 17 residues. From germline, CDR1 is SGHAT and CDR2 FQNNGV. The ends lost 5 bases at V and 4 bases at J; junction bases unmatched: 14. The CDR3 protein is CASSPRPAGDLYNEQFF. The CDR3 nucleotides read TGTGCCAGCAGCCCCCGGCCCGCGGGAGATCTTTACAATGAGCAGTTCTTC.

CDR3 sequence reads: CSARGSHESHSNQPQHF. The CDR3 DNA reads as TGCAGTGCTAGAGGGTCCCACGAAAGTCATAGCAATCAGCCCCAGCATTTT. V and J are TRBV20-1 and TRBJ1-5; D remains ambiguous. Germline V gives CDR1 DFQATT, CDR2 SNEGSKA (reference sequence). CDR3 length: 17 residues. Trimming removed 1 base from V and 0 bases from J, with 16 bases in between.

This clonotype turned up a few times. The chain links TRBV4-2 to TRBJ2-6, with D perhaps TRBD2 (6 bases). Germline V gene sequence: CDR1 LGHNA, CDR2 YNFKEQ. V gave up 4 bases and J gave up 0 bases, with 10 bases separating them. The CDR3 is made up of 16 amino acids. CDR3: CASSPAGGSGANVLTF. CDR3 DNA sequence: TGTGCCAGCAGCCCTGCCGGGGGCTCTGGGGCCAACGTCCTGACTTTC.

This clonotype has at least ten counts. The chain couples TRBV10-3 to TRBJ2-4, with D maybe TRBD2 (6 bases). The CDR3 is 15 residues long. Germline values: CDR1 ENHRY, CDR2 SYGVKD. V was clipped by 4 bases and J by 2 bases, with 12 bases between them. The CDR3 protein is CAISGGEWTKNIQYF. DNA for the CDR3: TGTGCCATCAGTGGGGGGGAATGGACCAAAAACATTCAGTACTTC.

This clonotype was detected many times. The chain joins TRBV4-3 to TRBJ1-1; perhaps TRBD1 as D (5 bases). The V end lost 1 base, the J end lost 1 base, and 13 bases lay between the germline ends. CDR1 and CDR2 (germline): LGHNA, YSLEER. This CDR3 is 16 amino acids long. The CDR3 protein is CASSQVSNRRNTEAFF. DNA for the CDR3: TGCGCCAGCAGCCAAGTAAGTAACAGGAGGAACACTGAAGCTTTCTTT.

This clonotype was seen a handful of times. The CDR3 protein is CASSATAGVWDTGELFF. In DNA form, the CDR3 reads TGTGCCAGCTCGGCGACGGCGGGAGTTTGGGACACCGGGGAGCTGTTTTTT. The chain links TRBV18 to TRBJ2-2; 7 nucleotides line up with TRBD2. The CDR3 contains 17 residues. Germline CDR1 reads KGHSH; CDR2 reads LQKENI. V lost 6 bases to trimming and J lost 3 bases; unmatched junction nucleotides: 13.

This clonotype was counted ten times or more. The chain's CDR3 is CASSLYTSGRALGTGELFF. DNA for the CDR3: TGTGCCAGCAGTTTGTATACTAGCGGGAGGGCGTTAGGCACCGGGGAGCTGTTTTTT. The chain uses TRBV27 and TRBJ2-2, with 13 positions matching TRBD2. CDR1 and CDR2 from the germline V gene are MNHEY and SMNVEV (reference sequence). This CDR3 has 19 amino acids. V trimming: 3 bases; J trimming: 4 bases; junction bases outside the gene matches: 11.

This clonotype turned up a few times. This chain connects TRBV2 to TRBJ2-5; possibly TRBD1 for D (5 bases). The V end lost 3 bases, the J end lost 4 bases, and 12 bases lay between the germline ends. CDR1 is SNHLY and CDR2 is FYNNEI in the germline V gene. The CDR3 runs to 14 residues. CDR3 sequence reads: CASSDGRVGETQYF. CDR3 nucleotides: TGTGCCAGCAGTGACGGCAGGGTGGGAGAGACCCAGTACTTC.

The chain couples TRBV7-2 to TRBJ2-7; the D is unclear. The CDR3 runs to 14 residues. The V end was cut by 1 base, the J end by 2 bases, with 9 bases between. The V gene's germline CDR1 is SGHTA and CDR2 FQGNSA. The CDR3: CASSLEKGPYEQYF. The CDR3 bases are TGTGCCAGCAGCTTAGAAAAGGGCCCCTACGAGCAGTACTTC.

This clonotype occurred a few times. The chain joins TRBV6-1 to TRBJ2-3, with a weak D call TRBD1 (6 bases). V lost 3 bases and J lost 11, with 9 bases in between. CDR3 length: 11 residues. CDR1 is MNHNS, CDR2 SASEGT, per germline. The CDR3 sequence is CASSDGTRQYF. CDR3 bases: TGTGCCAGCAGTGATGGGACAAGGCAGTATTTT.

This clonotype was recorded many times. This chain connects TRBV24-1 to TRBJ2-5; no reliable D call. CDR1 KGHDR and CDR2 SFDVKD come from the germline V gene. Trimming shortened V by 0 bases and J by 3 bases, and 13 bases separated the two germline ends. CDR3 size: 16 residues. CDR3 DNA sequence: TGTGCCACCAGTGATTTGAAGTCGTCTGAAAAAGAGACCCAGTACTTC. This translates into CATSDLKSSEKETQYF.

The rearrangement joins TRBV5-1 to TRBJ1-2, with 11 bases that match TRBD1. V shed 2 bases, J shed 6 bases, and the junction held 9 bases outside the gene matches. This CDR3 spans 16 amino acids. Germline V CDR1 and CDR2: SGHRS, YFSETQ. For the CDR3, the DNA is TGCGCCAGCAGCTTCCCGGGACAGGGGGATAAGGATGGCTACACCTTC. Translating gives CASSFPGQGDKDGYTF.

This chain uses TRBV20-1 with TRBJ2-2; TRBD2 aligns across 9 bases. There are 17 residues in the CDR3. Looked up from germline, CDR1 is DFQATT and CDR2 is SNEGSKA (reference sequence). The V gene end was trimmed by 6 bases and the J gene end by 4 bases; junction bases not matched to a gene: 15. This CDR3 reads CSAKISGRFLGTGELFF. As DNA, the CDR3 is TGCAGTGCGAAAATTAGCGGGAGATTCCTGGGCACCGGGGAGCTGTTTTTT.

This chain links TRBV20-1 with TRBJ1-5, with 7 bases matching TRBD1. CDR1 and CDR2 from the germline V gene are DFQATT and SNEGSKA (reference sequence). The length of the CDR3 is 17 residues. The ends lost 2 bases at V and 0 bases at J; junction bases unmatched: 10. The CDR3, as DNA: TGCAGTGCTAGAACCCGGGACAGTCCTTATAGCAATCAGCCCCAGCATTTT. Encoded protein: CSARTRDSPYSNQPQHF.

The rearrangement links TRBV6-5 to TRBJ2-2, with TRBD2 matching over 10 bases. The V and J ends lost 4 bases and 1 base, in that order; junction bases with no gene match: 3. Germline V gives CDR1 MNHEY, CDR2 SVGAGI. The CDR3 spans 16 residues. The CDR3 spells CASSLLAGENTGELFF. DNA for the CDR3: TGTGCCAGCAGTTTGCTAGCGGGGGAGAACACCGGGGAGCTGTTTTTT.

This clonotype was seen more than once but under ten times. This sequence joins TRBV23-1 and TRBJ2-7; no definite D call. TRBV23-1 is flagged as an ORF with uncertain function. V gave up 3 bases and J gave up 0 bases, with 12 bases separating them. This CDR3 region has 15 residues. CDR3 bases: TGCGCCAGCAGTCATTCTCGCACACCCTCCTACGAGCAGTACTTC. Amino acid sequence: CASSHSRTPSYEQYF.

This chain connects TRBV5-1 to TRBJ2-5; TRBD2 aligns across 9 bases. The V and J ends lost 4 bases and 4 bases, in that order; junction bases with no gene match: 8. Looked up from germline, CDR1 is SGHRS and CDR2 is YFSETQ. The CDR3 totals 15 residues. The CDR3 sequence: CASSVLAGGRETQYF. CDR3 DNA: TGCGCCAGCAGCGTCCTGGCGGGGGGGCGAGAGACCCAGTACTTC.

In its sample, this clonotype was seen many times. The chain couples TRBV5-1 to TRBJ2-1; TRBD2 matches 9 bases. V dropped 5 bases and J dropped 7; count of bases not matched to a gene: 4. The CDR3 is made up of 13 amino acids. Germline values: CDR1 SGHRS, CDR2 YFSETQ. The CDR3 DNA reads TGCGCCAGCAGGCTAGCGGGAAGTAATGAGCAGTTCTTC. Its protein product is CASRLAGSNEQFF.

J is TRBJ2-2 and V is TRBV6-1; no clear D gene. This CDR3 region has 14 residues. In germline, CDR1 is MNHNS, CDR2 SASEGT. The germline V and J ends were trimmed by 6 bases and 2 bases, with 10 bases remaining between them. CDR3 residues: CASSPDFNTGELFF. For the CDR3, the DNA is TGTGCCAGCAGCCCTGACTTTAACACCGGGGAGCTGTTTTTT.

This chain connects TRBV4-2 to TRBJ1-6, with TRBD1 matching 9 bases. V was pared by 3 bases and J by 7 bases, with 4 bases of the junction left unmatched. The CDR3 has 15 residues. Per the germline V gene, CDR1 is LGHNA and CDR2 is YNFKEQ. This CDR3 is CASSQRTGDNSPLHF. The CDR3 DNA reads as TGTGCCAGCAGCCAGAGGACAGGGGACAATTCACCCCTCCACTTT.

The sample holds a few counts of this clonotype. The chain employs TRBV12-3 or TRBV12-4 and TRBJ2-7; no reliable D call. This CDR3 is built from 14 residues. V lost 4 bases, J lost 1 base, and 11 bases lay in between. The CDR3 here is CASSSYGFSYEQYF. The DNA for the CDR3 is TGTGCCAGCAGTTCCTACGGGTTTTCCTACGAGCAGTACTTC.

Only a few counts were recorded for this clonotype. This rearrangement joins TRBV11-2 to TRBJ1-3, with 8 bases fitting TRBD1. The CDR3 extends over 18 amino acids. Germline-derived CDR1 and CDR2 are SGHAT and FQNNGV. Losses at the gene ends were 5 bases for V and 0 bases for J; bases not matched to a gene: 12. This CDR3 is CASSRAVGQGVSGNTIYF. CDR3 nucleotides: TGTGCCAGCAGCAGGGCAGTCGGACAGGGAGTCTCTGGAAACACCATATATTTT.